This is a list of T cell receptor beta chains from one sample in a study of graft-versus-host responses after intestinal transplantation. These TCRs' antigens remain unknown. TCRdb's copy holds only in-frame clones and misses some; the assay was immunoSEQ multiplex PCR. This table holds some 36,000 clones, around 94% found once. The specimen comprised unstimulated CD4+ T cells sorted from spleen or lymph node cells, sampled before transplant. All receptors derive from a human donor who was the organ donor for an intestinal transplant. Each CDR3 is given without its conserved first and last residue. Each record gives: V gene, J gene, D gene, CDR3 protein. The D gene is left open where the match is weak.

>TRBV27|TRBJ1-1|-
ASSLSGGGEAF
>TRBV28|TRBJ1-2|-
ASSLLKTPYGYT
>TRBV28|TRBJ2-7|-
ASSLGGAGPYEQY
>TRBV7-4|TRBJ2-5|-
ASSWTRTSRETQY
>TRBV27|TRBJ1-6|-
ASSLSVFGENSPLH
>TRBV7-2|TRBJ2-7|-
ASSLPGASYEQY
>TRBV9|TRBJ2-7|TRBD1
ASSPGTGKWEQY
>TRBV5-1|TRBJ2-7|-
ASSWAIGYEQY
>TRBV9|TRBJ2-7|TRBD2
ASSGASGPYEQY
>TRBV7-9|TRBJ1-1|TRBD1
ASSLITGGGEAF
>TRBV10-3|TRBJ2-4|TRBD2
AISESSGGAAAKNIQY
>TRBV4-1|TRBJ2-5|TRBD2
ASSFLAGAAQY
>TRBV7-9|TRBJ1-4|-
AIRSGDEKLF
>TRBV5-1|TRBJ1-3|-
ASSSTASGNTIY
>TRBV7-2|TRBJ2-7|-
ASSYQVGGSPYEQY
>TRBV9|TRBJ1-1|TRBD1
ASSSRDRNTEAF
>TRBV7-2|TRBJ2-2|TRBD1
ASSSTGGARTGELF
>TRBV9|TRBJ1-4|-
ASSPRRGVGEKLF
>TRBV2|TRBJ2-1|TRBD2
ASSGTSGSSYNEQF
>TRBV27|TRBJ1-5|-
ASSLRGRGTNQPQH
>TRBV18|TRBJ2-7|-
ASSQNSYEQY
>TRBV9|TRBJ1-3|-
ASSGQPSSGNTIY
>TRBV4-2|TRBJ1-3|-
ASSHDVRGYSGNTIY
>TRBV18|TRBJ1-3|-
ASSPLGIDSGNTIY
>TRBV30|TRBJ2-2|-
AWSVRNTGELF
>TRBV4-3|TRBJ1-6|TRBD1
ASSQGDREPLH
>TRBV6-6|TRBJ1-1|-
ASSYFRTGSGTEAF
>TRBV7-2|TRBJ1-1|-
ASTERGRGLAF
>TRBV5-1|TRBJ2-5|TRBD1
ASSSRGLETQY
>TRBV7-2|TRBJ2-5|-
ASSLQYQETQY
>TRBV28|TRBJ2-7|-
ASSLGHSYEQY
>TRBV6-6|TRBJ2-7|TRBD1
ASSYSRTGEDEQY
>TRBV28|TRBJ1-4|TRBD1
ASSSGTGAHEKLF
>TRBV7-9|TRBJ1-2|TRBD1
ASSSSDRVGNGYT
>TRBV6-5|TRBJ2-1|TRBD2
ASRLAGAPYNEQF
>TRBV7-9|TRBJ1-3|-
VSSPFFESLGNTIY
>TRBV5-5|TRBJ1-2|TRBD1
ASSNPGGETPSNYGYT
>TRBV2|TRBJ2-3|-
ASSEKAGDTQY
>TRBV5-6|TRBJ1-2|TRBD1
ASSPPQGNYGYT
>TRBV28|TRBJ2-7|-
ASSRHRGSESSYEQY
>TRBV9|TRBJ2-3|TRBD2
ASSVIAGGPTDTQY
>TRBV27|TRBJ1-2|TRBD1
ASRLDDRVGNYGYT
>TRBV7-8|TRBJ2-7|TRBD2
ASSPREGYEQY
>TRBV11-2|TRBJ1-2|TRBD1
ASSPDRGHGYT
>TRBV7-2|TRBJ2-3|TRBD2
ASSPPSGGLADTQY
>TRBV9|TRBJ2-5|-
ASSVTGTQETQY
>TRBV28|TRBJ2-7|-
ASSLPGAVSSYEQY
>TRBV14|TRBJ1-2|-
ASSRELNYGYT
>TRBV4-2|TRBJ2-1|TRBD2
ASSQVRAGGPDNEQF
>TRBV6-6|TRBJ1-2|TRBD1
ASASSDRAYTYGYT
>TRBV23-1|TRBJ2-2|-
ASSPRLHGARGFTGELF
>TRBV9|TRBJ2-1|TRBD2
ASSLRTSGGGSSYNEQF